This paragraph reports one TCR beta chain. Its antigen is as yet unknown. This sample was included in a study of identical twins. Study-wide points: Abundant beta clonotypes from cord blood had fewer insertions, unlike memory repertoires, which showed none. Monozygotic twins shared more out-of-frame TCR alpha than recombination models predicted.

TCRdb redid the calling of the 5' RACE reads with MiXCR, one entry per CDR3 protein. The sample contains 400,000 or so distinct CDR3 sequences, approximately 8.7% of which appear only once. With no exceptions, donors were healthy Caucasians. The CDR3 has 18 residues. V trimming: 5 bases; J trimming: 0 bases; junction bases outside the gene matches: 10. The clonotype comes from a woman between 50 and 59 years old in good health. The material sequenced was naive T cells sorted from blood. This chain links TRBV12-3 or TRBV12-4 with TRBJ2-5; 12 bases map to TRBD2. CDR3 sequence: CASSTTSGGGGHQETQYF. The CDR3, as DNA: TGTGCCAGCAGTACGACTAGCGGGGGTGGAGGGCACCAAGAGACCCAGTACTTC.